This TCR beta chain was captured by sequencing in a study of identical twins. Notes on the study in general: An excess of low generation probability was shown by twin-shared out-of-frame alpha sequences. Not following the same donors, the study drew its conclusions from cross-sectional statistical analysis.

V lost 6 bases to trimming and J lost 7 bases; unmatched junction nucleotides: 8. The CDR3 consists of 13 residues. Germline V gene data show CDR1 as SQVTM and CDR2 as ANQGSEA. TCRdb reprocessed the 5' RACE reads with MiXCR, giving one entry per CDR3 protein. The repertoire holds 1.5 million to 2 million distinct CDR3 sequences, with around 33% as singletons. This clonotype was counted between two and nine times. No antigen is known for it. The clonotype originates from a newborn girl in good health. The V call is TRBV29-1, the J call TRBJ1-2; 10 bases fit TRBD1. Sequenced: cord blood. CDR3 coding DNA: TGCAGCGTAGCAGACAGGGGGCAAGGTGGCTACACCTTC. It codes for CSVADRGQGGYTF. Full variable domain (remainder filled in from reference TRBV29-1 and TRBJ1-2): SAVISQKPSRDICQRGTSLTIQCQVDSQVTMMFWYRQQPGQSLTLIATANQGSEATYESGFVIDKFPISRPNLTFSTLTVSNMSPEDSSIYLCSVADRGQGGYTFGSGTRLTVV.